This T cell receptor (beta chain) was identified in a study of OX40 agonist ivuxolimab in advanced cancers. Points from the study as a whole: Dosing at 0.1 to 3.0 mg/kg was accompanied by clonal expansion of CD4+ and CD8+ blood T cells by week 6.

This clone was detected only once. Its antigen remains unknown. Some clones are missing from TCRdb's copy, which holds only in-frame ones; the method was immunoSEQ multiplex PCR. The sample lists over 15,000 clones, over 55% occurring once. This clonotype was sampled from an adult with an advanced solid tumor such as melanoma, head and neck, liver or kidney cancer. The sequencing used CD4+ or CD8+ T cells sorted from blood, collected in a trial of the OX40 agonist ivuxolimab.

The CDR3 bases are TGCGCCAGCAGCTTGGCCAATAGTAGAGGGCTCGGCGAGACCCAGTACTTC. Translation gives CASSLANSRGLGETQYF. This chain uses TRBV5-1 with TRBJ2-5; TRBD2 is a possible D gene (5 bases). The CDR3 spans 17 residues. Germline V CDR1 and CDR2: SGHRS, YFSETQ. V gave up 0 bases and J gave up 5 bases, with 20 bases separating them.